The clone carrying this TCR beta chain has a single count. Antigen specificity is unknown. These data belong to a study of T cell responses to AZD1222 COVID-19 vaccine. General study results and limits: Mostly white British, mostly female donors; authors suggested clonal diversity may be underestimated.

The CDR3 is 12 residues long. V lost 4 bases and J lost 7, with 11 bases in between. In germline, CDR1 is SGHDT, CDR2 YYEEEE. Profiling relied on immunoSEQ multiplex PCR, and the TCRdb table lists in-frame clones only, not all of them. The data hold about 120,000 clones, with under 95% observed a single time. The gene calls are TRBV5-6 and TRBJ1-2, with a tentative D call TRBD1 (6 bases). The source was peripheral blood, collected on day 0 of AZD1222 vaccination. The clonotype comes from an adult in good health. CDR3 coding DNA: TGTGCCAGCAGCGCAACGGACAGTGGCTACACCTTC. Encoded protein: CASSATDSGYTF.